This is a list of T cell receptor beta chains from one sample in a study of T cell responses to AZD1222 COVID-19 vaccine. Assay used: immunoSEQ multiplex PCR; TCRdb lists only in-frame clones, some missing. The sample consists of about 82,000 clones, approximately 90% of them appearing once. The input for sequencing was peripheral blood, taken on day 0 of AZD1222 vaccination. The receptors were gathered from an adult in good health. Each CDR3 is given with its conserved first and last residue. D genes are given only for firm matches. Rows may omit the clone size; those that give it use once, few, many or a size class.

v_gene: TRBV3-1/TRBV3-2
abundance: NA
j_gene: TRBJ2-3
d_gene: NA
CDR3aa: CASSQARTVGRHTQYF
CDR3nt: TGTGCCAGCAGCCAAGCGCGGACAGTAGGGCGGCATACGCAGTATTTT

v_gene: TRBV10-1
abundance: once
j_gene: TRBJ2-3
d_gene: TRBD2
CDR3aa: CASSLGLAGGPTDTQYF
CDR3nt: TGCGCCAGCAGTTTGGGACTAGCGGGGGGGCCCACAGATACGCAGTATTTT

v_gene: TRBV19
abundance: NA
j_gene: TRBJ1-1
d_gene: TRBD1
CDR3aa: CASTPGRGPDTEAFF
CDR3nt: TGTGCCAGTACTCCGGGGAGGGGGCCGGACACTGAAGCTTTCTTT

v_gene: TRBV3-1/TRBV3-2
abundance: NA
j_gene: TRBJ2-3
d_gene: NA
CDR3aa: CASSQQGITDTQYF
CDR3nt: TGTGCCAGCAGCCAACAGGGGATCACAGATACGCAGTATTTT

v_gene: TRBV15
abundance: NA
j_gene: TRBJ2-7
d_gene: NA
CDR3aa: CATSDLGVVTYEQYF
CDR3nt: TGTGCCACCAGCGACCTTGGGGTAGTGACCTACGAGCAGTACTTC

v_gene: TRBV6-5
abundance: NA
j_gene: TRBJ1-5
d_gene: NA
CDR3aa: CASTRGGLSQPQHF
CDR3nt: TGTGCCAGCACCCGAGGGGGGCTAAGTCAGCCCCAGCATTTT

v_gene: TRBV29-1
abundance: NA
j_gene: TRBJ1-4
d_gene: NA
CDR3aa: CSVVFSGEKLFF
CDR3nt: TGCAGCGTTGTCTTCAGTGGAGAAAAACTGTTTTTT

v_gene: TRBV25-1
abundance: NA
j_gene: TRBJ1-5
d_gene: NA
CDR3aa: CASSTGRNQPQHF
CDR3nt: TGTGCCAGCAGTACCGGACGCAATCAGCCCCAGCATTTT

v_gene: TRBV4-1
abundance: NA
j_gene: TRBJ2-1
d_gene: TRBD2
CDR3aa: CASSQEMRRGDSYNEQFF
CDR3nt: TGCGCCAGCAGCCAAGAAATGCGGCGGGGGGATTCCTACAATGAGCAGTTCTTC

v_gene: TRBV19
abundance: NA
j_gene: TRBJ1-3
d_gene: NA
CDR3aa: CASSQGNTIYF
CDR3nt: TGTGCCAGTAGTCAAGGAAACACCATATATTTT

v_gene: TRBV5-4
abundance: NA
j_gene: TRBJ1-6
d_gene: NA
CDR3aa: CASSAGGGAQLGANSPLHF
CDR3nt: TGTGCCAGCAGCGCCGGGGGAGGGGCCCAGTTGGGGGCTAATTCACCCCTCCACTTT